Shown below are 29 T cell receptor beta chains from a single sample sequenced in a study of cytotoxic CD8 clonotypes in ibrutinib-treated CLL (dated by TCRdb to about 2021). Sample time point, as interpreted from the label and publication: roughly 12 months on ibrutinib. The receptor library was made with the immunoSEQ multiplex PCR assay. The source is immuneACCESS, and TCRdb retained only in-frame sequences with V and J called. Part of the clones is not carried over; for the studies checked, unresolved V genes explain less than half of this, and the remainder is unexplained. Within this sample are roughly 100,000 clones, with approximately 78% of them counted one time only. The top ten clones comprise 32% of the sample. The sample consisted of PBMCs, taken after 12 months of ibrutinib treatment. The receptors originated from a human donor with chronic lymphocytic leukemia.

The chain links TRBV5-4 to TRBJ2-2; no firm D call. Germline CDR1 is SGHNT and CDR2 is YYREEE (reference sequence). Trimming took off 2 bases at V and 0 bases at J, with 14 bases between the two ends. CDR3 size: 17 residues. The CDR3 reads CASSFKWGNANTGELFF. The CDR3 nucleotides are TGTGCCAGCAGCTTTAAGTGGGGAAACGCGAACACCGGGGAGCTGTTTTTT. The variable domain in full, with the rest retrieved from reference TRBV5-4 and TRBJ2-2, is ETGVTQSPTHLIKTRGQQVTLRCSSQSGHNTVSWYQQALGQGPQFIFQYYREEENGRGNFPPRFSGLQFPNYSSELNVNALELDDSALYLCASSFKWGNANTGELFFGEGSRLTVL.

This chain uses TRBV5-1 with TRBJ2-1; D might be TRBD1 or TRBD2, each matching 5 bases. CDR1 is SGHRS and CDR2 is YFSETQ in the germline V gene. With 0 bases removed from V and 0 bases from J, the gap between germline ends came to 16 bases. The length of the CDR3 is 18 residues. The CDR3 DNA reads as TGCGCCAGCAGCTTGGGATGGAGTAGCGACAGCTCCTACAATGAGCAGTTCTTC. Its translation: CASSLGWSSDSSYNEQFF.

The chain joins TRBV28 to TRBJ1-6; D might be TRBD1 (5 bases). Trimming pared 2 bases from V and 1 base from J, leaving 15 bases between. CDR1 is MDHEN, CDR2 SYDVKM, per germline. CDR3 length: 18 residues. The CDR3 DNA sequence: TGTGCCAGCAGTTTAGCCGCAGGGAGCTGGTCCTATAATTCACCCCTCCACTTT. Translation: CASSLAAGSWSYNSPLHF.

The rearrangement joins TRBV4-3 to TRBJ2-5; TRBD2 matches 7 bases. CDR3 length: 13 amino acids. The germline gives CDR1 LGHNA, CDR2 YSLEER. The J segment lost 9 bases and the V segment lost 0 bases, leaving 4 bases of the junction unmatched. CDR3 in amino acids: CASSQDLGGAQYF. CDR3 DNA sequence: TGCGCCAGCAGCCAAGATCTGGGGGGGGCCCAGTACTTC.

The chain has TRBV7-9 and TRBJ2-7; 15 bases align to TRBD2. V dropped 5 bases and J dropped 6; count of bases not matched to a gene: 11. The CDR3 extends over 17 amino acids. Germline assignment: CDR1 SEHNR and CDR2 FQNEAQ (reference sequence). Written as DNA, the CDR3 is TGTGCCAGCAGCCAGTGGACTAGCGGGGGGGCCCTCCGCGAGCAGTACTTC. Its protein product is CASSQWTSGGALREQYF.

The chain combines TRBV7-2 with TRBJ2-1, with TRBD2 as a possible D gene (6 bases). Trimming took 8 bases from V and 0 from J, leaving 26 bases between them. CDR3 length: 19 residues. CDR1 is SGHTA and CDR2 is FQGNSA in the germline V gene. CDR3 protein: CASRPPEWERAGSYNEQFF. CDR3 DNA: TGTGCCAGCCGACCCCCCGAATGGGAGCGGGCGGGCTCCTACAATGAGCAGTTCTTC. Looking up the rest from reference TRBV7-2 and TRBJ2-1 gives the full variable domain: GAGVSQSPSNKVTEKGKDVELRCDPISGHTALYWYRQSLGQGLEFLIYFQGNSAPDKSGLPSDRFSAERTGGSVSTLTIQRTQQEDSAVYLCASRPPEWERAGSYNEQFFGPGTRLTVL.

The CDR3 DNA reads as TGTGCCAGCAACCCCGGGACAGGGGGCACAGATACGCAGTATTTT. It translates to CASNPGTGGTDTQYF. The chain is built from TRBV5-6 and TRBJ2-3, with 10 bases that match TRBD1. With V trimmed by 6 bases and J by 1 base, 5 bases remained unmatched. This CDR3 contains 15 residues. CDR1 is SGHDT, CDR2 YYEEEE, per germline.

Of note for this clone: At the DNA level, this CDR3 is encoded by other sequences in the same sample as well. The V and J genes are TRBV5-1 and TRBJ2-3; D remains unclear. Trimming stripped 0 bases from V and 2 bases from J, with 7 bases between. The germline gives CDR1 SGHRS, CDR2 YFSETQ. There are 14 residues in the CDR3. The CDR3 here is CASSLGKPTDTQYF. The CDR3 DNA sequence: TGCGCCAGCAGCTTGGGGAAACCCACAGATACGCAGTATTTT.

This sequence joins TRBV7-9 and TRBJ2-5, with D unresolved. CDR3 length: 14 residues. With 4 bases removed from V and 7 bases from J, the gap between germline ends came to 16 bases. The V gene's germline CDR1 is SEHNR and CDR2 FQNEAQ (reference sequence). The CDR3 DNA sequence: TGTGCCAGCAGCTCCAGCCGCGACTTAGGGACCCAGTACTTC. Translated: CASSSSRDLGTQYF.

The chain uses TRBV6-6 and TRBJ1-3; D perhaps matches TRBD1 (5 bases). CDR3 size: 15 residues. Per germline, CDR1 MNHNY and CDR2 SVGAGI (reference sequence). Deletions cut 7 bases from V and 4 bases from J, with 17 bases between. The CDR3 DNA reads as TGTGCCAGCACCCACCGCGGGGGATCCGGAAACACCATATATTTT. This sequence encodes CASTHRGGSGNTIYF.

This clone was counted a few times. This chain connects TRBV30 to TRBJ1-6; 10 bases are shared with TRBD1. The CDR3 consists of 13 residues. CDR1 is GTSNPN, CDR2 SVGIG, per germline (reference sequence). V gave up 4 bases and J gave up 7 bases; unmatched junction bases: 1. The CDR3 DNA reads TGTGCCTGGAAGGGACAGGGGAATTCACCCCTCCACTTT. Translated: CAWKGQGNSPLHF.

The J gene is TRBJ2-1, the V gene TRBV7-6; perhaps TRBD2 as D (5 bases). CDR1 is SGHVS and CDR2 is FNYEAQ in the germline V gene. The CDR3 covers 15 residues. Trimming took 3 bases from V and 4 from J, leaving 13 bases between them. CDR3 nucleotides: TGTGCCAGCAGCTTTAGCGACGGGGTTTACAATGAGCAGTTCTTC. Residues: CASSFSDGVYNEQFF.

The rearrangement uses TRBV5-4 and TRBJ1-2; 7 bases fit TRBD1. Germline V gene lookup returns CDR1 SGHNT and CDR2 YYREEE (reference sequence). This CDR3 comprises 14 residues. Trimming cost V 4 bases and J 4 bases; bases outside gene matches: 7. CDR3 sequence reads: CASSPQGGSYGYTF. The CDR3 DNA follows: TGTGCCAGCAGCCCGCAGGGGGGGTCCTATGGCTACACCTTC.

The chain couples TRBV25-1 to TRBJ2-7, with TRBD1 matching 10 bases. Germline V gene data show CDR1 as MGHDK and CDR2 as SYGVNS. The CDR3 is made up of 16 amino acids. V lost 4 bases to trimming and J lost 1 base; unmatched junction nucleotides: 7. CDR3 protein: CASSGKGTGVSYEQYF. Written as DNA, the CDR3 is TGTGCCAGCAGTGGAAAAGGGACAGGGGTGTCCTACGAGCAGTACTTC.

This clone was seen only once. The V gene is TRBV7-6, the J gene TRBJ2-3; the match to TRBD2 covers 7 bases. This CDR3 is built from 15 residues. Germline trimming cut 4 bases from V and 6 bases from J; bases unmatched to any gene: 10. Germline V gene lookup returns CDR1 SGHVS and CDR2 FNYEAQ. CDR3 protein: CASSSSGGFWDTQYF. CDR3 nucleotides: TGTGCCAGCAGCTCATCCGGGGGGTTTTGGGATACGCAGTATTTT.

The chain links TRBV19 to TRBJ1-5, with a possible D match to TRBD1 (5 bases). V gave up 3 bases and J gave up 2 bases, with 14 bases separating them. The CDR3 extends over 16 amino acids. Germline V CDR1 and CDR2: LNHDA, SQIVND (reference sequence). The CDR3 DNA reads as TGTGCCAGTAGTATTCCGGGGCAGGGAGGCAATCAGCCCCAGCATTTT. Residues: CASSIPGQGGNQPQHF.

The rearrangement joins TRBV6-1 to TRBJ1-5; 10 positions agree with TRBD1. Germline V gene data show CDR1 as MNHNS and CDR2 as SASEGT. Germline trimming cut 5 bases from V and 7 bases from J; bases unmatched to any gene: 8. This CDR3 is built from 15 residues. The CDR3 DNA reads as TGTGCCAGCAGTTTTCCCGGGACAGGGGACCAGCCCCAGCATTTT. Protein sequence: CASSFPGTGDQPQHF.

This chain joins TRBV27 and TRBJ1-5; D gene unclear. CDR1 and CDR2 from the germline V gene are MNHEY and SMNVEV (reference sequence). Trimming stripped 3 bases from V and 1 base from J, with 10 bases between. The CDR3 is made up of 15 amino acids. The CDR3 nucleotides read TGTGCCAGCAGTTTCTCGGGGTTAAGCAATCAGCCCCAGCATTTT. This translates into CASSFSGLSNQPQHF.

V usage is TRBV4-3 and J usage is TRBJ2-3; D not certain. The CDR3 spans 14 residues. V was shortened by 0 bases and J by 4 bases, with 8 bases between the two germline ends. CDR1 is LGHNA, CDR2 YSLEER, per germline. In nucleotides, the CDR3 is TGCGCCAGCAGCCAAGATGGGTACGCAGATACGCAGTATTTT. Protein product: CASSQDGYADTQYF.

The chain recombines TRBV2 with TRBJ1-4; D is undetermined. Germline CDR1 reads SNHLY; CDR2 reads FYNNEI. The CDR3 is 15 amino acids. Trimming cost V 5 bases and J 13 bases, with 23 bases left between them. CDR3 sequence reads: CASSQPGSQQKGLFF. DNA of the CDR3: TGTGCCAGCAGTCAGCCAGGTTCCCAACAAAAGGGACTGTTTTTT.

The chain carries TRBV7-6 and TRBJ1-1; D may be TRBD1 (6 bases). The CDR3 is made up of 14 amino acids. Trimming shortened V by 1 base and J by 5 bases, and 11 bases separated the two germline ends. Per the germline V gene, CDR1 is SGHVS and CDR2 is FNYEAQ. The CDR3 coding sequence is TGTGCCAGCAGCTTAGAAGGGGGGAAGACTGAAGCTTTCTTT. Its protein is CASSLEGGKTEAFF.

The chain has TRBV30 and TRBJ1-1; D not certain. Germline values: CDR1 GTSNPN, CDR2 SVGIG (reference sequence). The V gene lost 7 bases and the J gene lost 1 base, with 7 bases spanning the gap. The CDR3 runs to 11 residues. The CDR3, as DNA: TGTGCCTCCCGGGGGAACACTGAAGCTTTCTTT. It specifies CASRGNTEAFF. The variable domain in full, completed from reference TRBV30 and TRBJ1-1, reads SQTIHQWPATLVQPVGSPLSLECTVEGTSNPNLYWYRQAAGRGLQLLFYSVGIGQISSEVPQNLSASRPQDRQFILSSKKLLLSDSGFYLCASRGNTEAFFGQGTRLTVV.

The CDR3 DNA sequence: TGTGCCACCAGCAGGAAGCGGGTCGGACAAGAGACCCAGTACTTC. Protein product: CATSRKRVGQETQYF. The chain links TRBV15 to TRBJ2-5, with a tentative D call TRBD2 (6 bases). Germline V gene lookup returns CDR1 LNHNV and CDR2 YYDKDF (reference sequence). This CDR3 spans 15 amino acids. Trimming took 3 bases from V and 2 from J, leaving 13 bases between them.

Comments on this clone: Other DNA variants within this sample encode the same CDR3. The chain has TRBV5-1 and TRBJ2-7, with D possibly matching TRBD2 (5 bases). V dropped 0 bases and J dropped 0 bases, with 7 bases sitting between them. Per the germline V gene, CDR1 is SGHRS and CDR2 is YFSETQ. This CDR3 has 14 residues. The CDR3 DNA follows: TGCGCCAGCAGCTTGGTAGGGAGCTCCTACGAGCAGTACTTC. Translated: CASSLVGSSYEQYF.

This clone has a handful of counts. The rearrangement links TRBV6-4 to TRBJ2-3; the D gene is possibly TRBD1 (5 bases). Trimming took 0 bases from V and 0 from J, leaving 10 bases between them. The CDR3 consists of 16 residues. CDR1 is MRHNA, CDR2 SNTAGT, per germline. CDR3 in amino acids: CASSDSWQGSTDTQYF. Written as DNA, the CDR3 is TGTGCCAGCAGTGACTCTTGGCAGGGTAGCACAGATACGCAGTATTTT.

This clone was picked up one time. In DNA, the CDR3 is TGTGCCAGCAGACCAGAAATCCTCTACGAGCAGTACTTC. Its translation: CASRPEILYEQYF. The V call is TRBV28, the J call TRBJ2-7; D is ambiguous. Germline CDR1 is MDHEN and CDR2 is SYDVKM. V lost 6 bases, J lost 3 bases, and 12 bases lay in between. CDR3 length equals 13 residues.

The count of this clone is one. This chain uses TRBV2 with TRBJ2-5; D remains ambiguous. Germline V gene data show CDR1 as SNHLY and CDR2 as FYNNEI. The CDR3 contains 14 residues. V lost 1 base, J lost 3 bases, and 9 bases lay in between. CDR3 coding DNA: TGTGCCAGCAGTGAAGGGTACTCGAAAGAGACCCAGTACTTC. Amino acids: CASSEGYSKETQYF.

This clone was observed a single time. The chain recombines TRBV7-2 with TRBJ2-5; 12 bases are shared with TRBD2. The V segment lost 1 base and the J segment 7 bases; nucleotides outside the gene matches: 10. The CDR3 runs 17 residues. CDR1 SGHTA and CDR2 FQGNSA come from the germline V gene. The CDR3 nucleotides are TGTGCCAGCAGCTTAGGAGGGGCTAGCGGGGGGGCTGTGACCCAGTACTTC. Translating it yields CASSLGGASGGAVTQYF.

The rearrangement joins TRBV5-1 to TRBJ1-1; no reliable D call. V shed 0 bases and J shed 5 bases, with 2 bases lying between them. CDR3 length equals 11 residues. Germline values: CDR1 SGHRS, CDR2 YFSETQ. Written as DNA, the CDR3 is TGCGCCAGCAGCTTGGAAACTGAAGCTTTCTTT. The encoded protein is CASSLETEAFF.